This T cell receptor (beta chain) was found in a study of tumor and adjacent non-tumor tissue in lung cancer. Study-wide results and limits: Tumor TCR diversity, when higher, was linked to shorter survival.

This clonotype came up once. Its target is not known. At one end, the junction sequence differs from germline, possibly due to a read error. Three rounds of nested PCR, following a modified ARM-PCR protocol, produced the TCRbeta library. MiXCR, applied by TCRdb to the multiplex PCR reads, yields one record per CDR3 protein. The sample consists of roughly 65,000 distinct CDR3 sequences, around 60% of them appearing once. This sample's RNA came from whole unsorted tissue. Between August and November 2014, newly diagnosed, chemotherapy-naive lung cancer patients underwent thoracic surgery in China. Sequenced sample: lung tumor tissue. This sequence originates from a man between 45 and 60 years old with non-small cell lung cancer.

CDR3 sequence (DNA): TGTGCCAGCAGCGTCGGACAGGTGGACACTGAAACTTTCTTT. It yields the protein CASSVGQVDTETFF. V and J are TRBV11-2 and TRBJ1-1, with 7 bases that match TRBD1. Germline V lookup: CDR1 SGHAT, CDR2 FQNNGV. CDR3 length: 14 residues.